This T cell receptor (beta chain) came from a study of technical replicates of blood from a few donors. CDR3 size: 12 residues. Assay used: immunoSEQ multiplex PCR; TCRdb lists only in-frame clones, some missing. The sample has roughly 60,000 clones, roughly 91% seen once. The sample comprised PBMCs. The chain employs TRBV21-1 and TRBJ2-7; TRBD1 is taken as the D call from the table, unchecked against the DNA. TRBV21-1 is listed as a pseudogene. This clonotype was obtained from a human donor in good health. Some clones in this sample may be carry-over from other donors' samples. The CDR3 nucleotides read TGTGCCAGCAGCAAAGTGGACAGTGGGCAGTACTTC. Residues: CASSKVDSGQYF.